A single sample is the source of the 28 T cell receptor beta chains below, sequenced in a study of cytomegalovirus exposure and HLA in healthy donors. 60 Vbeta and 13 Jbeta primers were used in PCR. Sequenced by immunoSEQ multiplex PCR; TCRdb stores in-frame clones only, minus some. This table has 150,000 to 200,000 clones, less than 80% appearing once. Sequenced: PBMCs. These receptors came from a female donor in good health and CMV-seronegative.

V is TRBV7-2 and J is TRBJ2-2, with 7 positions matching TRBD1. Germline-derived CDR1 and CDR2 are SGHTA and FQGNSA. The CDR3 is made up of 13 amino acids. The ends lost 6 bases at V and 7 bases at J; junction bases unmatched: 5. CDR3 protein: CASSRQGDGELFF. The CDR3 DNA follows: TGTGCCAGCAGTCGACAGGGTGACGGGGAGCTGTTTTTT.

This chain links TRBV11-3 with TRBJ2-7, with 13 bases identical to TRBD2. The CDR3 runs to 15 residues. V shed 4 bases and J 3 bases; nucleotides not matched to a gene: 3. Germline CDR1 SGHNT, CDR2 YENEEA. CDR3 sequence reads: CASSYGLAGDYEQYF. CDR3 nucleotides: TGTGCCAGCAGCTACGGACTAGCGGGAGACTACGAGCAGTACTTC.

The J gene is TRBJ2-7, the V gene TRBV19, with 7 positions matching TRBD1. Germline V CDR1 and CDR2: LNHDA, SQIVND (reference sequence). The length of the CDR3 is 16 residues. The V gene end was trimmed by 11 bases and the J gene end by 2 bases; junction bases not matched to a gene: 18. In DNA form, the CDR3 reads TGTGCCGTTTCACCGGGACAGTTTGGAGGTACCTACGAGCAGTACTTC. Translated: CAVSPGQFGGTYEQYF.

The chain couples TRBV9 to TRBJ1-2, with TRBD1 matching over 11 bases. This CDR3 region has 15 residues. The germline V gene has CDR1 SGDLS and CDR2 YYNGEE. J lost 4 bases, V lost 4 bases, and 6 bases had no gene match. CDR3 loop: CASSLGTGGSYGYTF. The CDR3 DNA reads as TGTGCCAGCAGCCTTGGGACAGGGGGAAGCTATGGCTACACCTTC.

V usage is TRBV28 and J usage is TRBJ1-4; 8 nucleotides align to TRBD1. CDR3 length: 15 amino acids. CDR1 is MDHEN, CDR2 SYDVKM, per germline. J lost 8 bases, V lost 5 bases, and 10 bases had no gene match. The CDR3 DNA follows: TGTGCCAGCAGTCCCTCTGGACAGGGCGGCGAAAAACTGTTTTTT. Its translation: CASSPSGQGGEKLFF.

V and J are TRBV6-1 and TRBJ1-5; no clear D. V shed 5 bases and J shed 3 bases, with 8 bases lying between them. Germline assignment: CDR1 MNHNS and CDR2 SASEGT. CDR3 length: 13 residues. The CDR3 DNA sequence: TGTGCCAGCAGTCGGCAGGACAATCAGCCCCAGCATTTT. This translates into CASSRQDNQPQHF.

The CDR3: CASRVQGNTGELFF. CDR3 sequence (DNA): TGTGCCAGCAGGGTACAGGGAAACACCGGGGAGCTGTTTTTT. V and J are TRBV6-1 and TRBJ2-2; possibly TRBD1 for D (6 bases). The CDR3 has 14 residues. Germline values: CDR1 MNHNS, CDR2 SASEGT. Trimming took off 6 bases at V and 2 bases at J, with 10 bases between the two ends.

The gene calls are TRBV7-2 and TRBJ2-7; 8 nucleotides line up with TRBD2. CDR1 and CDR2 from the germline V gene are SGHTA and FQGNSA. The V gene end was trimmed by 5 bases and the J gene end by 1 base; junction bases not matched to a gene: 13. This CDR3 has 17 residues. The CDR3 DNA sequence: TGTGCCAGCAGCGGACCCCGGGGCGGGAGGAGTTCCTACGAGCAGTACTTC. It is translated as CASSGPRGGRSSYEQYF.

The rearrangement uses TRBV6-1 and TRBJ2-3, with 10 bases that match TRBD1. Germline-derived CDR1 and CDR2 are MNHNS and SASEGT. Trimming took 5 bases from V and 3 from J; bases not matched to a gene: 5. The CDR3 loop spans 15 amino acids. The CDR3 protein is CASSTRTGGTDTQYF. The CDR3 coding sequence is TGTGCCAGCAGTACCCGGACAGGGGGTACAGATACGCAGTATTTT.

Concerning this clone: A read error may account for a junction end that differs from germline. The V call is TRBV28, the J call TRBJ2-6; TRBD1 might be the D (5 bases). The CDR3 is made up of 14 amino acids. Germline V gene lookup returns CDR1 MDHEN and CDR2 SYDVKM. The CDR3 nucleotides are TGTGCCAGCAGTTTTCGGGCTGGGGCCAACGGCCTGACTTTC. This codes for CASSFRAGANGLTF.

The CDR3 protein is CASSEDAKGGGEKLFF. The CDR3 DNA reads as TGTGCCAGCAGTGAAGACGCCAAGGGAGGAGGCGAAAAACTGTTTTTT. This chain connects TRBV6-1 to TRBJ1-4; D is undetermined. CDR3 length: 16 residues. Trimming pared 1 base from V and 8 bases from J, leaving 17 bases between. From germline, CDR1 is MNHNS and CDR2 SASEGT.

The chain uses TRBV9 and TRBJ2-1, with D unresolved. Deletions cut 2 bases from V and 5 bases from J, with 8 bases between. CDR1 is SGDLS and CDR2 is YYNGEE in the germline V gene. The CDR3 sequence is 13 residues long. The CDR3: CASSVRLDNEQFF. CDR3 DNA sequence: TGTGCCAGCAGCGTGCGACTGGACAATGAGCAGTTCTTC.

This clone was counted only a few times. The chain carries TRBV6-5 and TRBJ2-1; 7 nucleotides match TRBD2. V gave up 6 bases and J gave up 8 bases; unmatched junction bases: 13. This CDR3 is built from 15 residues. Germline V gives CDR1 MNHEY, CDR2 SVGAGI. Written as DNA, the CDR3 is TGTGCCAGCAGAATCGGACTTGCGGGAGTTTATGAGCAGTTCTTC. Translated: CASRIGLAGVYEQFF.

The chain couples TRBV29-1 to TRBJ2-7, with 9 nucleotides matching TRBD1. CDR1 is SQVTM, CDR2 ANQGSEA, per germline. V shed 6 bases, J shed 9 bases, and the junction held 12 bases outside the gene matches. The CDR3 covers 13 residues. CDR3 nucleotides: TGCAGCGTGCCGGGACAGGGATCATCGGGGCAGTACTTC. This gives the protein CSVPGQGSSGQYF.

The rearrangement links TRBV7-9 to TRBJ1-2; 9 bases map to TRBD1. The germline V gene encodes CDR1 SEHNR and CDR2 FQNEAQ (reference sequence). This CDR3 spans 14 amino acids. The V segment lost 5 bases and the J segment 0 bases; nucleotides outside the gene matches: 1. The CDR3 reads CASSRTGANYGYTF. CDR3 DNA: TGTGCCAGCAGCCGGACAGGGGCTAACTATGGCTACACCTTC.

About this clone: The same CDR3 is also encoded by other DNA sequences in this sample. The rearrangement uses TRBV4-3 and TRBJ2-2; D is unclear. V lost 0 bases and J 5 bases, leaving 7 bases between the germline ends. This CDR3 is 14 amino acids long. In germline, CDR1 is LGHNA, CDR2 YSLEER. The CDR3 is CASSQEPQTGELFF. CDR3 DNA: TGCGCCAGCAGCCAAGAGCCACAAACCGGGGAGCTGTTTTTT.

The rearrangement joins TRBV6-5 to TRBJ1-1; D unclear. The CDR3 is made up of 15 amino acids. V lost 6 bases and J 5 bases, leaving 19 bases between the germline ends. The germline V gene encodes CDR1 MNHEY and CDR2 SVGAGI. CDR3 in amino acids: CASRRTHVGGTEAFF. CDR3 in DNA: TGTGCCAGCAGGAGGACGCACGTCGGAGGGACTGAAGCTTTCTTT.

V and J are TRBV11-1 and TRBJ2-1; 12 bases align to TRBD2. The CDR3 sequence is 17 residues long. J gave up 0 bases and V 7 bases, and 7 bases lay outside the gene matches. CDR1 SGHAT and CDR2 FQDESV come from the germline V gene (reference sequence). DNA for the CDR3: TGTGCCAGCATCGGGGGGACTAGCGGGTTCTCCTACAATGAGCAGTTCTTC. Its translation: CASIGGTSGFSYNEQFF.

The chain links TRBV25-1 to TRBJ2-7; TRBD1 is a possible D gene (6 bases). The CDR3 contains 15 residues. V was pared by 5 bases and J by 2 bases, with 16 bases between. CDR1 MGHDK and CDR2 SYGVNS come from the germline V gene. CDR3 amino acids: CASSSDRILTYEQYF. As DNA, the CDR3 is TGTGCCAGCAGTAGTGACAGGATCCTCACCTACGAGCAGTACTTC.

The chain links TRBV7-2 to TRBJ2-3; D is uncertain. The CDR3 runs to 13 residues. Germline CDR1 reads SGHTA; CDR2 reads FQGNSA. Trimming pared 5 bases from V and 0 bases from J, leaving 6 bases between. The CDR3 DNA sequence: TGTGCCAGCAGCCGGAGCAGCACAGATACGCAGTATTTT. It translates to CASSRSSTDTQYF.

A word on this clone: At one end the junction does not follow the germline gene, possibly because of a read error. The chain uses TRBV7-2 and TRBJ2-7, with 9 nucleotides matching TRBD2. The CDR3 contains 11 residues. The germline V gene encodes CDR1 SGHTA and CDR2 FQGNSA. The DNA of the CDR3 is TGTGCCAGCAGCTTTAGCGGGGGCCCGTCCTTC. This codes for CASSFSGGPSF.

The chain links TRBV5-1 to TRBJ2-3, with 8 bases identical to TRBD2. V dropped 6 bases and J dropped 4; count of bases not matched to a gene: 13. The V gene's germline CDR1 is SGHRS and CDR2 YFSETQ. This CDR3 has 16 residues. The CDR3 region has the DNA TGCGCCAGCACTAAGGCAAGCGGGAGCTCATCAGATACGCAGTATTTT. Amino acid sequence: CASTKASGSSSDTQYF.

This clone appeared a few times. This chain uses TRBV2 with TRBJ2-7, with 14 bases identical to TRBD2. Germline CDR1 reads SNHLY; CDR2 reads FYNNEI. V shed 3 bases and J 3 bases; nucleotides not matched to a gene: 4. The CDR3 is made up of 16 amino acids. The CDR3 DNA sequence: TGTGCCAGCAGTGAGAGGGGACTAGCGGGAGTCTACGAGCAGTACTTC. It translates to CASSERGLAGVYEQYF.

The chain uses TRBV7-6 and TRBJ2-2; tentatively, D is TRBD2 (7 bases). V lost 4 bases and J lost 2, with 17 bases in between. The CDR3 totals 17 residues. CDR1 SGHVS and CDR2 FNYEAQ come from the germline V gene. This CDR3 reads CASSSGGGAVNTGELFF. The CDR3 region has the DNA TGTGCCAGCAGCTCAGGAGGGGGGGCGGTAAACACCGGGGAGCTGTTTTTT. Together with reference TRBV7-6 and TRBJ2-2, the CDR3 gives the full variable domain: GAGVSQSPRYKVTKRGQDVALRCDPISGHVSLYWYRQALGQGPEFLTYFNYEAQQDKSGLPNDRFSAERPEGSISTLTIQRTEQRDSAMYRCASSSGGGAVNTGELFFGEGSRLTVL.

V usage is TRBV19 and J usage is TRBJ2-3; 9 nucleotides align to TRBD1. This CDR3 spans 14 amino acids. Germline V gene lookup returns CDR1 LNHDA and CDR2 SQIVND (reference sequence). The J segment lost 4 bases and the V segment lost 8 bases, leaving 7 bases of the junction unmatched. CDR3: CASGGQGASDTQYF. The CDR3 region has the DNA TGTGCCAGTGGGGGACAGGGAGCATCAGATACGCAGTATTTT.

This chain links TRBV5-6 with TRBJ2-5; D might be TRBD2 (5 bases). Germline assignment: CDR1 SGHDT and CDR2 YYEEEE. This CDR3 comprises 13 residues. Trimming took off 0 bases at V and 5 bases at J, with 8 bases between the two ends. The chain's CDR3 is CASSLGRTETQYF. The CDR3, as DNA: TGTGCCAGCAGCTTGGGGAGGACTGAGACCCAGTACTTC.

In its sample, this clone was seen a few times. This chain links TRBV5-8 with TRBJ2-1, with 10 positions matching TRBD2. CDR3 length equals 16 residues. Trimming removed 1 base from V and 3 bases from J; junction bases left unmatched: 4. Looked up from germline, CDR1 is SGHTS and CDR2 is YDEGEE. The CDR3 coding sequence is TGTGCCAGCAGCTTGCAGCGGGGGGGCGTCTACAATGAGCAGTTCTTC. Its protein product is CASSLQRGGVYNEQFF.

The rearrangement uses TRBV6-5 and TRBJ1-3, with D unclear. CDR1 and CDR2 (germline): MNHEY, SVGAGI. The CDR3 loop spans 13 amino acids. Trimming cost V 7 bases and J 7 bases, with 14 bases left between them. CDR3 DNA: TGTGCCAGCACCCAACGAGGTGCGAACACCATATATTTT. Its protein is CASTQRGANTIYF.